A selection of T cell receptor beta chains follows, all from one sample in a study of identifying expanded T cells in peripheral blood. The data were produced by immunoSEQ multiplex PCR, yet TCRdb's version contains in-frame clones alone and is incomplete. This sample has 130,000 or so clones, with 84% found just once. Sequencing was carried out using blood. The receptor set was obtained from a person aged 18 to 75 in good health. The CDR3 runs from the conserved cysteine through the conserved F or W. The order of the fields is clone size, V gene, D gene, J gene, CDR3 DNA, CDR3 protein. A D gene is named only where the DNA matches it firmly. Expanded clones are given a class, and other clones once, few, many or no size at all.

clone_size: NA
v_call: TRBV5-4
d_call: NA
j_call: TRBJ2-2
cdr3_nt: TGTGCCAGCAGCTTCGGGGGCCCGACCGGGGAGCTGTTTTTT
cdr3_aa: CASSFGGPTGELFF

clone_size: NA
v_call: TRBV27
d_call: NA
j_call: TRBJ1-6
cdr3_nt: TGTGCCAGCTCCCAACCCCAGGGGATGATGAATTCACCCCTCCACTTT
cdr3_aa: CASSQPQGMMNSPLHF

clone_size: NA
v_call: TRBV14
d_call: NA
j_call: TRBJ2-7
cdr3_nt: TGTGCCAGCAGCCCAAGGGGGAAGGGAGCCGAGCAGTACTTC
cdr3_aa: CASSPRGKGAEQYF

clone_size: NA
v_call: TRBV7-2
d_call: NA
j_call: TRBJ1-3
cdr3_nt: TGTGCCAGCAGCTGGAAACTCCCGGACAGCTCTGGAAACACCATATATTTT
cdr3_aa: CASSWKLPDSSGNTIYF

clone_size: few
v_call: TRBV5-6
d_call: NA
j_call: TRBJ2-7
cdr3_nt: TGTGCCAGCAGCCCGGGACCTTCCTACGAGCAGTACTTC
cdr3_aa: CASSPGPSYEQYF

clone_size: NA
v_call: TRBV30
d_call: NA
j_call: TRBJ2-2
cdr3_nt: TGTGCCTGGGGGGTCGGGAGACTCGGGGAGCTGTTTTTT
cdr3_aa: CAWGVGRLGELFF

clone_size: once
v_call: TRBV7-9
d_call: NA
j_call: TRBJ2-7
cdr3_nt: TGTGCCAGCAGCCCCGTCAGGGCTGGGGCCTACGAGCAGTACTTC
cdr3_aa: CASSPVRAGAYEQYF

clone_size: NA
v_call: TRBV7-2
d_call: NA
j_call: TRBJ1-6
cdr3_nt: TGTGCCAGCAGGGGACGGAGCTCCTATAATTCACCCCTCCACTTT
cdr3_aa: CASRGRSSYNSPLHF

clone_size: NA
v_call: TRBV4-1
d_call: NA
j_call: TRBJ1-5
cdr3_nt: TGCGCCAGCGGCCAAGAATCCAGGGGACGCCAGCCCCAGCATTTT
cdr3_aa: CASGQESRGRQPQHF

clone_size: NA
v_call: TRBV7-2
d_call: TRBD2
j_call: TRBJ2-3
cdr3_nt: TGTGCCAGCAGCTTAGCGGCCGGGGGGTTAGATACGCAGTATTTT
cdr3_aa: CASSLAAGGLDTQYF

clone_size: NA
v_call: TRBV27
d_call: TRBD2
j_call: TRBJ2-7
cdr3_nt: TGTGCCAGCAGCCTAGGGACTAGCGGTCGTTACGAGCAGTACTTC
cdr3_aa: CASSLGTSGRYEQYF

clone_size: NA
v_call: TRBV7-2
d_call: NA
j_call: TRBJ2-7
cdr3_nt: TGTGCCAGCAGCTTGTACTCCGGTGAGACCTGGGTAGACTGGCAGTACTTC
cdr3_aa: CASSLYSGETWVDWQYF

clone_size: NA
v_call: TRBV27
d_call: NA
j_call: TRBJ2-5
cdr3_nt: TGTGCCAGCAGCAGGGTATCGGGGCAGGAGACCCAGTACTTC
cdr3_aa: CASSRVSGQETQYF

clone_size: NA
v_call: TRBV25-1
d_call: TRBD2
j_call: TRBJ2-5
cdr3_nt: TGTGCCTCCTCACTAGCGGGGGCCGAGCAAGAGACCCAGTACTTC
cdr3_aa: CASSLAGAEQETQYF

clone_size: NA
v_call: TRBV5-1
d_call: TRBD2
j_call: TRBJ2-7
cdr3_nt: TGCGCCAGCAGCTTTACTAGCGGGGCCTACGAGCAGTACTTC
cdr3_aa: CASSFTSGAYEQYF

clone_size: NA
v_call: TRBV9
d_call: TRBD1
j_call: TRBJ1-3
cdr3_nt: TGTGCCAGCAGCTCTCCCGGGACAGGGGGGTCTGGAAACACCATATATTTT
cdr3_aa: CASSSPGTGGSGNTIYF

clone_size: NA
v_call: TRBV7-6
d_call: TRBD2
j_call: TRBJ2-5
cdr3_nt: TGTGCCAGCAGCCGCGCGGGGGGGCAAGAGACCCAGTACTTC
cdr3_aa: CASSRAGGQETQYF

clone_size: NA
v_call: TRBV2
d_call: NA
j_call: TRBJ1-2
cdr3_nt: TGTGCCAGCCGTGACCGGGGGCCTGGCTACACCTTC
cdr3_aa: CASRDRGPGYTF

clone_size: NA
v_call: TRBV6-1
d_call: NA
j_call: TRBJ1-5
cdr3_nt: TGTGCCAGCAGCGACGCCCAGAGATCTAATCAGCCCCAGCATTTT
cdr3_aa: CASSDAQRSNQPQHF

clone_size: once
v_call: TRBV5-6
d_call: NA
j_call: TRBJ1-2
cdr3_nt: TGTGCCAGCGGCGACGGTACGGGCGTAGTTGGAGATGGCTACACCTTC
cdr3_aa: CASGDGTGVVGDGYTF

clone_size: NA
v_call: TRBV5-1
d_call: NA
j_call: TRBJ2-5
cdr3_nt: TGCGCCAGCAGCTTGAAAGGGCCGGAGACCCAGTACTTC
cdr3_aa: CASSLKGPETQYF

clone_size: NA
v_call: TRBV25-1
d_call: NA
j_call: TRBJ1-1
cdr3_nt: TGTGCCAGCATTCCGTCCCCGAACACTGAAGCTTTCTTT
cdr3_aa: CASIPSPNTEAFF

clone_size: NA
v_call: TRBV7-6
d_call: TRBD2
j_call: TRBJ2-3
cdr3_nt: TGTGCCAGCAGCTTAAGCGGGGGGGTCACAGATACGCAGTATTTT
cdr3_aa: CASSLSGGVTDTQYF

clone_size: once
v_call: TRBV4-1
d_call: NA
j_call: TRBJ2-4
cdr3_nt: TGCGCCAGCAGCCAAGGAACGTTGATGAGGGGCATTCAGTACTTC
cdr3_aa: CASSQGTLMRGIQYF

clone_size: NA
v_call: TRBV6-5
d_call: TRBD1
j_call: TRBJ1-2
cdr3_nt: TGTGCCAGCAGTTACGGGCCAGGGGGCTCTGGCTACACCTTC
cdr3_aa: CASSYGPGGSGYTF

clone_size: NA
v_call: TRBV5-5
d_call: NA
j_call: TRBJ1-5
cdr3_nt: TGTGCCAGCAGCCCCGGGTCGTGGGGACGGAGCAATCAGCCCCAGCATTTT
cdr3_aa: CASSPGSWGRSNQPQHF

clone_size: once
v_call: TRBV7-9
d_call: TRBD1
j_call: TRBJ2-4
cdr3_nt: TGTGCCAGCAGCCCAGGACAGGGCAGGGACATTCAGTACTTC
cdr3_aa: CASSPGQGRDIQYF

clone_size: NA
v_call: TRBV7-6
d_call: NA
j_call: TRBJ1-1
cdr3_nt: TGTGCCAGCAGCTTATCCCGGGTCACTGAAGCTTTCTTT
cdr3_aa: CASSLSRVTEAFF

clone_size: NA
v_call: TRBV6-6
d_call: TRBD1
j_call: TRBJ1-1
cdr3_nt: TGTGCCAGCAGTTACGGGACAGTTAACACTGAAGCTTTCTTT
cdr3_aa: CASSYGTVNTEAFF

clone_size: NA
v_call: TRBV9
d_call: NA
j_call: TRBJ2-7
cdr3_nt: TGTGCCAGCAGCGTAGCTCCGGACAGCAACTACGAGCAGTACTTC
cdr3_aa: CASSVAPDSNYEQYF

clone_size: once
v_call: TRBV7-9
d_call: NA
j_call: TRBJ1-2
cdr3_nt: TGTGCCAGCAGCTCTCAGACAGGTCGTGGAAAAGGCTACACCTTC
cdr3_aa: CASSSQTGRGKGYTF

clone_size: few
v_call: TRBV7-8
d_call: TRBD1
j_call: TRBJ1-1
cdr3_nt: TGTGCCAGCAGCTTAGGGACAGGGGTCGGTGACACTGAAGCTTTCTTT
cdr3_aa: CASSLGTGVGDTEAFF

clone_size: NA
v_call: TRBV15
d_call: NA
j_call: TRBJ2-1
cdr3_nt: TGTGCCACCAGCCCCTTCCACTACAATGAGCAGTTCTTC
cdr3_aa: CATSPFHYNEQFF

clone_size: NA
v_call: TRBV28
d_call: NA
j_call: TRBJ1-1
cdr3_nt: TGTGCCAGCAGTGAGCTCGACACTGAAGCTTTCTTT
cdr3_aa: CASSELDTEAFF

clone_size: NA
v_call: TRBV9
d_call: TRBD1
j_call: TRBJ2-1
cdr3_nt: TGTGCCAGCAGCGTAGGACAGGGTTTCAATGAGCAGTTCTTC
cdr3_aa: CASSVGQGFNEQFF

clone_size: once
v_call: TRBV19
d_call: NA
j_call: TRBJ1-2
cdr3_nt: TGTGCCAGCCTCTCGGCTCCGGGAGCATCCTTGTATGCTGACACCTTC
cdr3_aa: CASLSAPGASLYADTF

clone_size: NA
v_call: TRBV9
d_call: NA
j_call: TRBJ2-7
cdr3_nt: TGTGCCAGCAGCCCCCGGACAGCGCGCCGTGACGAGCAGTACTTC
cdr3_aa: CASSPRTARRDEQYF

clone_size: NA
v_call: TRBV7-2
d_call: NA
j_call: TRBJ2-7
cdr3_nt: TGTGCCAGCAACTCCTTTGGGGCGGGGATGGGGTACGAGCAGTACTTC
cdr3_aa: CASNSFGAGMGYEQYF

clone_size: NA
v_call: TRBV5-6
d_call: TRBD1
j_call: TRBJ1-2
cdr3_nt: TGTGCCAGCAGCTTATGGGGACAGATGAACTATGGCTACACCTTC
cdr3_aa: CASSLWGQMNYGYTF

clone_size: NA
v_call: TRBV7-7
d_call: NA
j_call: TRBJ2-5
cdr3_nt: TGTGCCAGCAGCTTGACAGGTGGGGAGACCCAGTACTTC
cdr3_aa: CASSLTGGETQYF